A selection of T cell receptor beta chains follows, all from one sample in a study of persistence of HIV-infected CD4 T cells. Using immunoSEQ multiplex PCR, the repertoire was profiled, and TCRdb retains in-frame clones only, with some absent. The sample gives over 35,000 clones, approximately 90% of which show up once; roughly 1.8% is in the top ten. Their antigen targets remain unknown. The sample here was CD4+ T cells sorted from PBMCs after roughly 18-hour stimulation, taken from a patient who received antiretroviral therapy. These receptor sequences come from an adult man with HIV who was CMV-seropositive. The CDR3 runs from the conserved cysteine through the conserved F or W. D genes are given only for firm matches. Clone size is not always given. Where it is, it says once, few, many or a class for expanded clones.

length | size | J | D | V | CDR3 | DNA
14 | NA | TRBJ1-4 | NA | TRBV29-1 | CSVEDRRSNEKLFF | TGCAGCGTTGAAGACCGACGGTCAAATGAAAAACTGTTTTTT
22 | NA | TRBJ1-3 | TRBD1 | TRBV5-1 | CASCWGRGGQGSYRGSGNTIYF | TGCGCCAGCTGCTGGGGGCGGGGGGGACAGGGGTCTTATCGGGGCTCTGGAAACACCATATATTTT
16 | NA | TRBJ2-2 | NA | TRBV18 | CASSRNREGATGELFF | TGTGCCAGCTCACGTAACAGGGAAGGAGCCACCGGGGAGCTGTTTTTT
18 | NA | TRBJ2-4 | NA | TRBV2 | CASSESRRGGQPKNIQYF | TGTGCCAGCAGTGAAAGCAGAAGAGGCGGACAGCCCAAAAACATTCAGTACTTC
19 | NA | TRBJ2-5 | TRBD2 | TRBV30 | CAWSVRSSGGPRYQETQYF | TGTGCCTGGAGTGTACGATCAAGCGGGGGACCTCGGTACCAAGAGACCCAGTACTTC
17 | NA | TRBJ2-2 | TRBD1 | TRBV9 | CASSVGGRGINTGELFF | TGTGCCAGCAGCGTAGGAGGCAGGGGGATAAACACCGGGGAGCTGTTTTTT
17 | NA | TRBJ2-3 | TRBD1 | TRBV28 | CASSSQPPGQDTDTQYF | TGTGCCAGCAGTTCCCAGCCCCCGGGACAGGACACAGATACGCAGTATTTT
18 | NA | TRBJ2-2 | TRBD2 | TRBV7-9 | CASSLPLAGGANTGELFF | TGTGCCAGCAGCTTACCGCTAGCGGGGGGGGCGAACACCGGGGAGCTGTTTTTT
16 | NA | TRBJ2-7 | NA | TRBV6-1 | CASSGIPGRSPYEQYF | TGTGCCAGCAGTGGAATACCGGGACGGAGTCCCTACGAGCAGTACTTC
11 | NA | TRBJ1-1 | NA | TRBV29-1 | CSVTFNTEAFF | TGCAGCGTTACTTTCAACACTGAAGCTTTCTTT
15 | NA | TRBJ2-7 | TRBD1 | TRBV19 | CASSMDRGSSYEQYF | TGTGCCAGTAGTATGGACAGGGGCTCATCCTACGAGCAGTACTTC
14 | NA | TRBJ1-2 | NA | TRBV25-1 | CASSESTRAGGYTF | TGTGCCAGCAGTGAAAGCACGCGGGCGGGTGGCTACACCTTC
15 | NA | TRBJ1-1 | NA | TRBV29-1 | CSARVHSRLNTEAFF | TGCAGCGCAAGGGTCCATTCCCGTTTGAACACTGAAGCTTTCTTT
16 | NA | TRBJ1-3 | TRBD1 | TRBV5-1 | CASSITGTGVGNTIYF | TGCGCCAGCAGCATTACCGGGACAGGGGTCGGAAACACCATATATTTT
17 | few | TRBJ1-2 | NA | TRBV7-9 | CASSLAGQDGTGYGYTF | TGTGCCAGCAGCTTAGCGGGGCAGGACGGGACGGGCTATGGCTACACCTTC
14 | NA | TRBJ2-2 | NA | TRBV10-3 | CAILRQRETGELFF | TGTGCCATCCTCCGACAGAGGGAGACCGGGGAGCTGTTTTTT
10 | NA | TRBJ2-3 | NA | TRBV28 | CASSQDTQYF | TGTGCCAGCAGTCAAGATACGCAGTATTTT
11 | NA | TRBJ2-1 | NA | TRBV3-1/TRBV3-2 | CASSRAYEQFF | TGTGCCAGCAGTCGGGCCTATGAGCAGTTCTTC
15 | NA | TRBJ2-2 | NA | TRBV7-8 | CASSLVGGPTGELFF | TGTGCCAGCAGCTTAGTGGGGGGCCCCACCGGGGAGCTGTTTTTT
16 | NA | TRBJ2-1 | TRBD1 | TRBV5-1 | CASSPPGTGTINEQFF | TGCGCCAGCAGCCCCCCCGGGACAGGGACCATCAATGAGCAGTTCTTC
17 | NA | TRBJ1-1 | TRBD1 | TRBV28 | CASSLAGQGAMNTEAFF | TGTGCCAGCAGTTTAGCGGGACAGGGGGCGATGAACACTGAAGCTTTCTTT
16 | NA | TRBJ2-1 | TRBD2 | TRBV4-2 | CASSQVRAGGLNEQFF | TGTGCCAGCAGCCAAGTCCGGGCGGGGGGCTTGAATGAGCAGTTCTTC
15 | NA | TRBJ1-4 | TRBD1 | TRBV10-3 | CAISGGQGDGEKLFF | TGTGCCATCAGTGGTGGACAGGGGGACGGTGAAAAACTGTTTTTT
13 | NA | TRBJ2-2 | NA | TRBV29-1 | CSVERYGTGELFF | TGCAGCGTTGAACGGTATGGTACCGGGGAGCTGTTTTTT
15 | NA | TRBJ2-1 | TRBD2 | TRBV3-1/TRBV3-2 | CASSPGVAGYNEQFF | TGTGCCAGCAGCCCCGGGGTAGCGGGGTACAATGAGCAGTTCTTC
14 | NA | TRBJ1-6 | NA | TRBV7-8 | CASSLGGLDSPLHF | TGTGCCAGCAGCTTAGGAGGGCTTGATTCACCCCTCCACTTT
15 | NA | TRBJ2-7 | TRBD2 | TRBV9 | CASSPSSGGSYEQYF | TGTGCCAGCAGCCCTTCCAGCGGGGGTTCCTACGAGCAGTACTTC
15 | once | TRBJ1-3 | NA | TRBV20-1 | CSASIPASSGNTIYF | TGCAGTGCTAGTATACCGGCTTCCTCTGGAAACACCATATATTTT
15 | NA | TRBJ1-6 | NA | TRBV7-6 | CASSPIKGDNSPLHF | TGTGCCAGCAGCCCAATCAAGGGAGATAATTCACCCCTCCACTTT
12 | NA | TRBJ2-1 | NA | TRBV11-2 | CASSFLYNEQFF | TGTGCCAGCAGCTTTCTCTACAATGAGCAGTTCTTC
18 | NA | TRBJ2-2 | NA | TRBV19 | CASRGGLRGRGDTGELFF | TGTGCCAGTAGGGGAGGTTTGCGGGGGCGAGGTGACACCGGGGAGCTGTTTTTT
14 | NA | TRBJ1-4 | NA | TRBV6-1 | CASSEGSLQEKLFF | TGTGCCAGCAGTGAAGGGTCCTTACAGGAAAAACTGTTTTTT
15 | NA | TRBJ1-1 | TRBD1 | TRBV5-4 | CASSLGQGADTEAFF | TGTGCCAGCAGCTTGGGACAGGGGGCCGACACTGAAGCTTTCTTT
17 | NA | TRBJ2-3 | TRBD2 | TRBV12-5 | CASGLNSLAGGRDTQYF | TGTGCTAGTGGTTTGAACTCTTTAGCGGGGGGGCGGGATACGCAGTATTTT
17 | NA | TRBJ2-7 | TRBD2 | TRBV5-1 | CASSLYASGGTSYEQYF | TGCGCCAGCAGCTTGTATGCTAGCGGGGGGACCAGCTACGAGCAGTACTTC
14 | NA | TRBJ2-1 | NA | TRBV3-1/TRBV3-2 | CASSQGGTFNEQFF | TGTGCCAGCAGCCAAGGAGGGACTTTCAATGAGCAGTTCTTC
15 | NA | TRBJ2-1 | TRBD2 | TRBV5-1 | CASSPPAGGYNEQFF | TGCGCCAGCAGCCCCCCTGCGGGGGGGTACAATGAGCAGTTCTTC
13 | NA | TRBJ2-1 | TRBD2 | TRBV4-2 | CASGLAGYNEQFF | TGTGCCAGCGGACTAGCGGGGTACAATGAGCAGTTCTTC
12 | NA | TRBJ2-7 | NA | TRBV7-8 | CASSPGSYEQYF | TGTGCCAGCAGCCCCGGCTCCTACGAGCAGTACTTC
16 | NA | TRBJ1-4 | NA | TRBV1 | CTSSQDGGNVGEKLFF | TGCACCAGCAGCCAAGACGGAGGGAATGTGGGTGAAAAACTGTTTTTT
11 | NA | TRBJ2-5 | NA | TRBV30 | CAWSVKETQYF | TGTGCCTGGAGTGTTAAAGAGACCCAGTACTTC
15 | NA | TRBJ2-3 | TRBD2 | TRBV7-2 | CASSRTSGDTDTQYF | TGTGCCAGCAGTCGGACTAGCGGGGACACAGATACGCAGTATTTT
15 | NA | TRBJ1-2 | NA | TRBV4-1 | CASSQDRNPTNGYTF | TGCGCCAGCAGCCAAGATAGAAACCCAACTAATGGCTACACCTTC
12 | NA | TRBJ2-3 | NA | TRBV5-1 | CASHSQANTQYF | TGCGCCAGCCACTCACAGGCAAATACGCAGTATTTT
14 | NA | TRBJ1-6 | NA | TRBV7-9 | CASGRAGATSPLHF | TGTGCCAGCGGCCGGGCAGGGGCGACTTCACCCCTCCACTTT